This T cell receptor (beta chain) was recorded in a study of Graves' ophthalmopathy and Graves' hyperthyroidism. Overall study results and limits: A model of 13 signatures distinguished ophthalmopathy from stable hyperthyroidism at approximately 90% sensitivity and nearly 82% specificity.

This clonotype was detected once. Its antigen is undetermined. RNA served as the template for amplifying TCR beta CDR3 regions. First-round RT-PCR with HTBI primers preceded a second-round multiplex PCR. TCRdb recomputed calls from the multiplex PCR reads with MiXCR, one row per CDR3 protein. Of 740,000 or so distinct CDR3 sequences in the sample, roughly 41% were seen once. CDR1 is SGHAT and CDR2 is FQDESV in the germline V gene (reference sequence). This CDR3 contains 14 residues. J lost 4 bases, V lost 4 bases, and 6 bases had no gene match. The sample comprised peripheral blood. V and J are TRBV11-1 and TRBJ1-2, with 7 nucleotides matching TRBD1. The TCR sequence derives from an adult man with Graves' ophthalmopathy. The CDR3 region has the DNA TGTGCCAGCAGCTCTCAGGGGGTCGCCTATGGCTACACCTTC. As protein: CASSSQGVAYGYTF.